The sequence of this TCR beta chain was determined in a study of blood T cell repertoires in COVID-19. Overall study: Some COVID-19 samples were acute and others convalescent; all came from the United States, Italy and Spain.

The CDR3 length is 13 residues. Trimming left V 0 bases short and J 8 bases short, with 10 bases between. Germline CDR1 MNHNY, CDR2 SVGAGI (reference sequence). Produced via immunoSEQ multiplex PCR; TCRdb's table is partial and in-frame only. The data hold over 300,000 clones, with about four fifths observed a single time. This clone was observed a few times. This sequence was found in a woman aged 45-59 years with acute or convalescent COVID-19. The rearrangement joins TRBV6-6 to TRBJ1-1; TRBD1 might be the D (6 bases). Sequenced input: peripheral blood. CDR3 loop: CASSYSLGQEAFF. The DNA of the CDR3 is TGTGCCAGCAGTTACTCCTTGGGACAAGAAGCTTTCTTT.